The 17 T cell receptor beta chains in this list originate from one sample, sequenced in a study of T cells after yellow fever vaccination. TCRdb analysed the 5' RACE reads with MiXCR anew, one entry per CDR3 protein. The sample has some 320,000 distinct CDR3 sequences, approximately 10% seen once. The sample was CD4+ T cells sorted from PBMCs, taken 5 days after the yellow fever booster vaccination. These receptors all stem from a man aged 18 to 30 who received the YFV17D yellow fever vaccine.

The rearrangement uses TRBV5-1 and TRBJ2-3; perhaps TRBD1 as D (7 bases). Germline CDR1 SGHRS, CDR2 YFSETQ. Trimming cost V 3 bases and J 2 bases, with 19 bases left between them. The CDR3 has 17 amino acids. CDR3 sequence: CASSSGGDSQNTDTQYF. The DNA of the CDR3 is TGCGCCAGCAGCTCCGGCGGGGACAGTCAGAACACAGATACGCAGTATTTT.

This sequence joins TRBV6-9 and TRBJ2-7; the match to TRBD1 covers 7 bases. J gave up 9 bases and V 5 bases, and 16 bases lay outside the gene matches. Germline CDR1 is MNHGY and CDR2 is SVAAGI. The CDR3 has 15 residues. This CDR3 is CASSKPGQLTTGQYV. CDR3 coding DNA: TGTGCCAGCAGTAAACCGGGACAGCTAACTACCGGGCAGTACGTC.

This clonotype occurred a few times. The CDR3: CSARAGLHQETQYF. The CDR3 DNA reads as TGCAGTGCTAGAGCAGGGCTCCACCAAGAGACCCAGTACTTC. The J gene is TRBJ2-5, the V gene TRBV20-1; possible D gene TRBD1, 5 bases. This CDR3 region has 14 residues. The germline gives CDR1 DFQATT, CDR2 SNEGSKA (reference sequence). V dropped 1 base and J dropped 0 bases, with 9 bases sitting between them.

The chain combines TRBV7-8 with TRBJ2-7; either TRBD1 or TRBD2 may fit D (5 bases each). Trimming left V 4 bases short and J 3 bases short, with 16 bases between. Germline loops: CDR1 SGHVS, CDR2 FQNEAQ. The CDR3 is 15 residues long. CDR3 nucleotide sequence: TGTGCCAGCAGCTCCACCCGGCAGGGAGTCTACGAGCAGTACGTC. Protein product: CASSSTRQGVYEQYV.

The table lists this clonotype with many counts. This chain connects TRBV20-1 to TRBJ2-3; the D is unclear. Trimming left V 7 bases short and J 2 bases short, with 10 bases between. CDR1 is DFQATT, CDR2 SNEGSKA, per germline (reference sequence). The CDR3 is 12 residues long. The DNA for the CDR3 is TGCAGTGGACGCTTTAACACAGATACGCAGTATTTT. It specifies CSGRFNTDTQYF.

This clonotype was recorded at least ten times. The chain is built from TRBV6-5 and TRBJ1-6; no reliable D call. Trimming took off 3 bases at V and 3 bases at J, with 12 bases between the two ends. Germline CDR1 MNHEY, CDR2 SVGAGI. The CDR3 consists of 16 residues. The CDR3 protein is CASSYSAAHYNSPLHF. The CDR3 bases are TGTGCCAGCAGTTATAGCGCAGCACACTATAATTCACCCCTCCACTTT.

This clonotype has just a few counts. The rearrangement joins TRBV5-1 to TRBJ1-1, with D uncertain. With 0 bases removed from V and 5 bases from J, the gap between germline ends came to 8 bases. Germline assignment: CDR1 SGHRS and CDR2 YFSETQ. The length of the CDR3 is 13 residues. CDR3 sequence (DNA): TGCGCCAGCAGCTTGGGGATCACGACTGAAGCTTTCTTT. Translating it yields CASSLGITTEAFF.

The chain links TRBV7-2 to TRBJ2-5; D is possibly TRBD1 or TRBD2 (6 bases each). CDR1 and CDR2 from the germline V gene are SGHTA and FQGNSA. CDR3 length: 12 residues. Trimming stripped 11 bases from V and 5 bases from J, with 15 bases between. The CDR3 DNA reads TGTGCCTCAGAGGGGGGATGGGAGACCCAGTACTTC. Translation: CASEGGWETQYF.

This chain connects TRBV5-1 to TRBJ2-5, with D possibly matching TRBD1 (6 bases). Trimming cost V 0 bases and J 7 bases, with 13 bases left between them. CDR1 is SGHRS and CDR2 is YFSETQ in the germline V gene. The CDR3 is 14 amino acids. DNA for the CDR3: TGCGCCAGCAGCTTGGTGCCAGGGGCTGGGACCCAGTACTTC. Its translation: CASSLVPGAGTQYF.

The chain couples TRBV7-9 to TRBJ2-3, with D possibly TRBD1 on 5 matching bases. Germline loops: CDR1 SEHNR, CDR2 FQNEAQ (reference sequence). CDR3 length: 16 residues. V gave up 1 base and J gave up 1 base, with 12 bases separating them. The CDR3 DNA reads as TGTGCCAGCAGCTTAGGCAGGGCCCTGCGCACAGATACGCAGTATTTT. Translated: CASSLGRALRTDTQYF.

This clonotype was seen a handful of times. V usage is TRBV4-2 and J usage is TRBJ2-7; 7 bases match TRBD1. The CDR3 covers 19 residues. Losses at the gene ends were 2 bases for V and 0 bases for J; bases not matched to a gene: 16. Germline CDR1 reads LGHNA; CDR2 reads YNFKEQ. For the CDR3, the DNA is TGTGCCAGCAGCCAAAAGGACCTGCAGGGGGTATTCGGCTCCTACGAGCAGTACTTC. Protein product: CASSQKDLQGVFGSYEQYF.

The chain carries TRBV5-5 and TRBJ2-2; 8 nucleotides agree with TRBD1. The CDR3 has 14 residues. V gave up 6 bases and J gave up 5 bases; unmatched junction bases: 6. Germline values: CDR1 SGHKS, CDR2 YYEKEE (reference sequence). The DNA of the CDR3 is TGTGCCAGCATCCCCGGACAGGGTACCGGGGAGCTGTTTTTT. As protein: CASIPGQGTGELFF.

V gene TRBV5-1 combines with J gene TRBJ2-3; 7 positions agree with TRBD1. V lost 1 base, J lost 5 bases, and 4 bases stayed unmatched. The CDR3 has 14 amino acids. The germline V gene encodes CDR1 SGHRS and CDR2 YFSETQ. This CDR3 reads CASSLTGAGDTQYF. Written as DNA, the CDR3 is TGCGCCAGCAGCTTGACAGGGGCGGGAGATACGCAGTATTTT.

The chain has TRBV5-4 and TRBJ2-1; TRBD2 matches 7 bases. The CDR3 contains 13 residues. Trimming cost V 0 bases and J 12 bases; bases outside gene matches: 6. The germline V gene has CDR1 SGHNT and CDR2 YYREEE (reference sequence). CDR3 sequence: CASSLGSGAPQFF. In nucleotides, the CDR3 is TGTGCCAGCAGCTTGGGGAGCGGGGCCCCGCAGTTCTTC. The entire variable domain, with the rest obtained from reference TRBV5-4 and TRBJ2-1, is as follows: ETGVTQSPTHLIKTRGQQVTLRCSSQSGHNTVSWYQQALGQGPQFIFQYYREEENGRGNFPPRFSGLQFPNYSSELNVNALELDDSALYLCASSLGSGAPQFFGPGTRLTVL.

This clonotype was picked up a small number of times. This chain connects TRBV7-9 to TRBJ1-2; D is possibly TRBD1 (5 bases). The germline V gene has CDR1 SEHNR and CDR2 FQNEAQ (reference sequence). Trimming stripped 0 bases from V and 8 bases from J, with 13 bases between. The CDR3 runs 14 residues. The CDR3 coding sequence is TGTGCCAGCAGCTTAGCGGCGGCAGGGTCCGGCTACACCTTC. It is translated as CASSLAAAGSGYTF.

The chain joins TRBV12-3 or TRBV12-4 to TRBJ2-5; D perhaps matches TRBD1 (6 bases). This CDR3 has 14 residues. Trimming cost V 5 bases and J 2 bases, with 12 bases left between them. In nucleotides, the CDR3 is TGTGCCAGCAGTCCCGGGGACATTCAAGAGACCCAGTACTTC. This sequence encodes CASSPGDIQETQYF.

This chain links TRBV6-5 with TRBJ1-1; 9 bases map to TRBD1. The germline V gene has CDR1 MNHEY and CDR2 SVGAGI. CDR3 size: 16 residues. The V and J ends lost 4 bases and 6 bases, in that order; junction bases with no gene match: 12. CDR3 coding DNA: TGTGCCAGCAGTTCCGTTTCGGGACAGGGATTCGCTGAAGCTTTCTTT. It is translated as CASSSVSGQGFAEAFF.